A selection of T cell receptor beta chains follows, all from one sample in a study of TIL therapy for anti-PD-1-resistant metastatic lung cancer. Method: immunoSEQ multiplex PCR; TCRdb's copy keeps in-frame clones and lacks some. The data hold tens of thousands of clones, with over 75% observed a single time. The sample in question was blood, obtained at baseline. The receptors shown here come from a person aged 25-85 years with non-small cell lung cancer. The CDR3 runs from the conserved cysteine through the conserved F or W. Each record gives: clone size, J gene, D gene, V gene, CDR3 DNA, CDR3 protein. D genes are given only for firm matches. Clone size appears in some rows only: once, few, many, or a class for an expanded clone.

clone_size: .
j_call: TRBJ2-3
d_call: .
v_call: TRBV2
cdr3_nt: TGTGCCAGCCGGGACGCCTCGGGCACAGATACGCAGTATTTT
cdr3_aa: CASRDASGTDTQYF

clone_size: .
j_call: TRBJ1-1
d_call: .
v_call: TRBV30
cdr3_nt: TGTGCCTGGATCGGGACACCGAACACTGAAGCTTTCTTT
cdr3_aa: CAWIGTPNTEAFF

clone_size: .
j_call: TRBJ2-3
d_call: .
v_call: TRBV5-3
cdr3_nt: TGTGCCAGATTAGACGCAGGGGCGTCGACAGATACGCAGTATTTT
cdr3_aa: CARLDAGASTDTQYF

clone_size: .
j_call: TRBJ2-5
d_call: TRBD1
v_call: TRBV6-1
cdr3_nt: TGTGCCAGCAGCCCGGACAGGGCCCAAGAGACCCAGTACTTC
cdr3_aa: CASSPDRAQETQYF

clone_size: .
j_call: TRBJ2-5
d_call: TRBD2
v_call: TRBV12-3/TRBV12-4
cdr3_nt: TGTGCCACGGGACTAGCGGGACCAGAGACCCAGTACTTC
cdr3_aa: CATGLAGPETQYF

clone_size: .
j_call: TRBJ1-6
d_call: TRBD1
v_call: TRBV30
cdr3_nt: TGTGCCTGGAGTGTACTTACAGGGGTTATACCCCTCCACTTT
cdr3_aa: CAWSVLTGVIPLHF

clone_size: few
j_call: TRBJ2-2
d_call: .
v_call: TRBV10-1
cdr3_nt: TGCGCCAGCAGCCCGAAACTAGCCCCCGGGGAGCTGTTTTTT
cdr3_aa: CASSPKLAPGELFF

clone_size: .
j_call: TRBJ2-7
d_call: .
v_call: TRBV9
cdr3_nt: TGTGCCAGCAGCGTAGCGGCCTCCTACGAGCAGTACTTC
cdr3_aa: CASSVAASYEQYF

clone_size: .
j_call: TRBJ2-7
d_call: .
v_call: TRBV5-4
cdr3_nt: TGTGCCAGCAGCTATGATAGGGGACATCACGAGGGGGACGAGCAGTACTTC
cdr3_aa: CASSYDRGHHEGDEQYF

clone_size: .
j_call: TRBJ2-1
d_call: .
v_call: TRBV4-2
cdr3_nt: TGTGCCAGCAGCCAAGATCGGCTAGATGAGCAGTTCTTC
cdr3_aa: CASSQDRLDEQFF

clone_size: .
j_call: TRBJ1-4
d_call: TRBD1
v_call: TRBV4-2
cdr3_nt: TGTGCCAGCAGCCAAGAGGACAGGGGGCCATCTAATGAAAAACTGTTTTTT
cdr3_aa: CASSQEDRGPSNEKLFF

clone_size: .
j_call: TRBJ1-1
d_call: .
v_call: TRBV7-2
cdr3_nt: TGTGCCAGCAGCTTACTGGGGGTGAACACTGAAGCTTTCTTT
cdr3_aa: CASSLLGVNTEAFF

clone_size: few
j_call: TRBJ1-6
d_call: .
v_call: TRBV27
cdr3_nt: TGTGCCAGCAGCGCGGTCATCAGCTCCTATAATTCACCCCTCCACTTT
cdr3_aa: CASSAVISSYNSPLHF

clone_size: .
j_call: TRBJ1-5
d_call: .
v_call: TRBV2
cdr3_nt: TGTGCCAGCAGCGGACGGGACAATCAGCCCCAGCATTTT
cdr3_aa: CASSGRDNQPQHF

clone_size: .
j_call: TRBJ1-1
d_call: .
v_call: TRBV28
cdr3_nt: TGTGCCAGCAGCCGTTGGGCGGGCTATGATGAAGCTTTCTTT
cdr3_aa: CASSRWAGYDEAFF

clone_size: .
j_call: TRBJ2-7
d_call: TRBD2
v_call: TRBV4-1
cdr3_nt: TGCGCCAGCAGCCAAGTACTAGCGGGGTTCTACGAGCAGTACTTC
cdr3_aa: CASSQVLAGFYEQYF

clone_size: .
j_call: TRBJ2-1
d_call: .
v_call: TRBV6-5
cdr3_nt: TGTGCCAGCAGTTACGAGGGGAATGAGCAGTTCTTC
cdr3_aa: CASSYEGNEQFF

clone_size: .
j_call: TRBJ1-3
d_call: .
v_call: TRBV7-6
cdr3_nt: TGTGCCAGCAGCCAGAGCCCTAACAGGGAGTCAGGAAACACCATATATTTT
cdr3_aa: CASSQSPNRESGNTIYF

clone_size: .
j_call: TRBJ1-4
d_call: .
v_call: TRBV19
cdr3_nt: TGTGCCAGTAGCCGAAACAGGGCGGCAACTAATGAAAAACTGTTTTTT
cdr3_aa: CASSRNRAATNEKLFF

clone_size: .
j_call: TRBJ1-2
d_call: TRBD1
v_call: TRBV12-3/TRBV12-4
cdr3_nt: TGTGCCAGCAGTTCAATCACAGGGGCTGGCTACACCTTC
cdr3_aa: CASSSITGAGYTF

clone_size: .
j_call: TRBJ2-2
d_call: TRBD1
v_call: TRBV30
cdr3_nt: TGTGCCTGGAGGGCAGGGGGGAACACCGGGGAGCTGTTTTTT
cdr3_aa: CAWRAGGNTGELFF

clone_size: .
j_call: TRBJ2-5
d_call: .
v_call: TRBV7-9
cdr3_nt: TGTGCCAGCAGCCAGTATTCGTCGGGGACCCAAGAGACCCAGTACTTC
cdr3_aa: CASSQYSSGTQETQYF

clone_size: .
j_call: TRBJ2-5
d_call: TRBD1
v_call: TRBV6-2/TRBV6-3
cdr3_nt: TGTGCCAGCAGCCGACAGGGAAACACACAGGAGACCCAGTACTTC
cdr3_aa: CASSRQGNTQETQYF

clone_size: .
j_call: TRBJ2-7
d_call: .
v_call: TRBV11-2
cdr3_nt: TGTGCCAGCAGCTTAATCGGCTCAGGTCGGGCGTCCGAGCAGTACTTC
cdr3_aa: CASSLIGSGRASEQYF

clone_size: .
j_call: TRBJ2-4
d_call: .
v_call: TRBV6-1
cdr3_nt: TGTGCCAGCAGTGAATTAAGGGGGGTGCCCAAAAACATTCAGTACTTC
cdr3_aa: CASSELRGVPKNIQYF

clone_size: .
j_call: TRBJ2-7
d_call: TRBD2
v_call: TRBV10-2
cdr3_nt: TGCGCCAGCATGGTACTAGCGGGGGGGCCTGAGTACTTC
cdr3_aa: CASMVLAGGPEYF

clone_size: .
j_call: TRBJ1-2
d_call: TRBD1
v_call: TRBV18
cdr3_nt: TGTGCCAGCTCACTCTACCCAGAGACAGGGAGGGGTTACACCTTC
cdr3_aa: CASSLYPETGRGYTF

clone_size: once
j_call: TRBJ2-1
d_call: .
v_call: TRBV30
cdr3_nt: TGTGCCTGGAGTTTTACCGGGTACAATGAGCAGTTCTTC
cdr3_aa: CAWSFTGYNEQFF

clone_size: .
j_call: TRBJ1-6
d_call: TRBD1
v_call: TRBV6-5
cdr3_nt: TGTGCCAGCTCTGAGGAAGGACAGGGTTATTCACCCCTCCACTTT
cdr3_aa: CASSEEGQGYSPLHF

clone_size: few
j_call: TRBJ2-7
d_call: TRBD1
v_call: TRBV2
cdr3_nt: TGTGCCAGCAGGGAACAGGGGCGCGAGCAGTACTTC
cdr3_aa: CASREQGREQYF

clone_size: .
j_call: TRBJ2-3
d_call: .
v_call: TRBV7-2
cdr3_nt: TGTGCCAGCAGCTTGGAGGCAGATACGCAGTATTTT
cdr3_aa: CASSLEADTQYF